This entry lists 13 T cell receptor beta chains sequenced from one sample in a study of shared clonotypes between healthy human individuals. Measured with immunoSEQ multiplex PCR; TCRdb has only the in-frame clones, and not every one. Of some 490,000 clones in the sample, approximately 81% are singletons; the top ten hold more than 9.5%. Sequenced: PBMCs. The source of these receptors is a woman in her thirties or forties in good health. Some clones in this sample may be carry-over from other donors' samples.

A note on this clone: A far larger clone is off by one base, so a read error is likely. This rearrangement joins TRBV7-2 to TRBJ2-7; 7 nucleotides line up with TRBD1. The germline gives CDR1 SGHTA, CDR2 FQGNSA. This CDR3 is built from 14 residues. CDR3 in amino acids: CVSSLQGSSYEQYF. For the CDR3, the DNA is TGTGTCAGCAGCTTACAGGGGAGCTCCTACGAGCAGTACTTC.

On this clone itself: Given a far larger clone just one base away, this is likely a sequencing read error. The gene calls are TRBV30 and TRBJ1-5; unclear D gene. CDR1 GTSNPN and CDR2 SVGIG come from the germline V gene (reference sequence). This CDR3 region has 12 residues. CDR3 nucleotide sequence: TGTGCCTTGAGTGGGAGCAATCAGCCCCAGCATTTT. It codes for CALSGSNQPQHF. Filled out from reference TRBV30 and TRBJ1-5, the complete variable domain reads SQTIHQWPATLVQPVGSPLSLECTVEGTSNPNLYWYRQAAGRGLQLLFYSVGIGQISSEVPQNLSASRPQDRQFILSSKKLLLSDSGFYLCALSGSNQPQHFGDGTRLSIL.

This sequence joins TRBV10-2 and TRBJ1-2, with a tentative D call TRBD1 (6 bases). Per germline, CDR1 WSHSY and CDR2 SAAADI. The CDR3 loop spans 14 amino acids. The V and J ends lost 2 bases and 4 bases respectively, with 11 bases between them. CDR3 residues: CASSEEQGAYGYTF. For the CDR3, the DNA is TGCGCCAGCAGTGAGGAACAGGGCGCCTATGGCTACACCTTC.

The chain uses TRBV5-1 and TRBJ2-2; a weak D match, TRBD2 (5 bases). Trimming took 0 bases from V and 6 from J, leaving 9 bases between them. This CDR3 region has 14 residues. Germline lookup yields CDR1 SGHRS and CDR2 YFSETQ. CDR3 sequence: CASSLAGGAGELFF. Written as DNA, the CDR3 is TGCGCCAGCAGCTTGGCAGGAGGCGCCGGGGAGCTGTTTTTT.

This clone is a singleton in its sample. Here the CDR3 reads CASSILLATTGELFF. CDR3 coding DNA: TGCGCCAGCAGCATCCTACTAGCGACCACCGGGGAGCTGTTTTTT. This sequence joins TRBV5-1 and TRBJ2-2, with TRBD2 matching 7 bases. The germline CDR1 and CDR2 sequences are SGHRS and YFSETQ. The CDR3 is 15 residues long. Trimming cost V 4 bases and J 4 bases; bases outside gene matches: 7.

Details on this clone: It differs at one base from a far larger clone, so likely a read error. The V and J genes are TRBV28 and TRBJ2-7, with D maybe TRBD2 (6 bases). There are 16 residues in the CDR3. Germline CDR1 is MDHEN and CDR2 is SYDVKM. Trimming took 2 bases from V and 1 from J, leaving 15 bases between them. The CDR3: CASSLGVAVPSYEQYF. The CDR3 DNA reads TGTGCCAGCAGTTTAGGGGTAGCGGTACCTTCCTACGAGCAGTACTTC.

This clone was found many times. Within the sample, other DNA sequences also encode this same CDR3. V gene TRBV4-2 combines with J gene TRBJ2-1; 13 nucleotides align to TRBD2. With 4 bases clipped from V and 4 bases from J, the junction kept 4 bases outside the gene matches. The CDR3 sequence is 16 residues long. CDR1 is LGHNA, CDR2 YNFKEQ, per germline. As DNA, the CDR3 is TGTGCCAGCAGCCGGAGGACTAGCGGGAGTTACAATGAGCAGTTCTTC. Its translation is CASSRRTSGSYNEQFF.

This CDR3 reads CASNEQGQGIGGYTF. The CDR3 DNA reads as TGTGCCAGTAATGAACAGGGACAGGGAATCGGTGGCTACACCTTC. This chain joins TRBV19 and TRBJ1-2, with 9 nucleotides matching TRBD1. The germline gives CDR1 LNHDA, CDR2 SQIVND (reference sequence). The CDR3 spans 15 residues. V was pared by 7 bases and J by 7 bases, with 13 bases of the junction left unmatched.

This clone was found a few times. This chain links TRBV30 with TRBJ2-1, with D maybe TRBD1 (6 bases). V gave up 2 bases and J gave up 10 bases, with 12 bases separating them. The CDR3 length is 12 residues. CDR1 and CDR2 (germline): GTSNPN, SVGIG (reference sequence). CDR3 DNA: TGTGCCTGGAGTAACAGGGCCTGGGAGCAGTTCTTC. It encodes CAWSNRAWEQFF.

The chain employs TRBV5-1 and TRBJ2-3, with D perhaps TRBD2 (6 bases). Germline V lookup: CDR1 SGHRS, CDR2 YFSETQ. CDR3 size: 14 residues. Trimming took off 1 base at V and 4 bases at J, with 10 bases between the two ends. The CDR3 reads CASSLYGSSDTQYF. For the CDR3, the DNA is TGCGCCAGCAGCTTGTACGGGAGCTCAGATACGCAGTATTTT.

This clone was seen once. Mismatch with germline at one junction end may stem from a read error. V is TRBV18 and J is TRBJ2-3; D ambiguous. Matching the DNA end better, TRBJ1-5 makes the J call doubtful. The CDR3 runs to 18 residues. In germline, CDR1 is KGHSH, CDR2 LQKENI. Here the CDR3 reads CASSPLLAGSAGVDTQHF. In DNA form, the CDR3 reads TGTGCAAGCTCACCCCTACTCGCAGGATCGGCGGGAGTAGATACGCAGCATTTT.

With respect to this clone: Only one base separates this from a far larger clonotype, so it likely reflects a read error. This sample includes further DNA sequences coding for the same CDR3. The CDR3 DNA sequence: TGTGCCAGCAGTGATTCGGCTGAAGCTTTCTTT. This sequence encodes CASSDSAEAFF. V is TRBV25-1 and J is TRBJ1-1; D is uncertain. V dropped 3 bases and J dropped 6 bases, with 5 bases sitting between them. This CDR3 contains 11 residues. Germline CDR1 and CDR2: MGHDK and SYGVNS.

The sample holds many counts of this clone. Different DNA sequences within this sample yield the same CDR3. CDR3 nucleotide sequence: TGTGCCAGCAGCCACTTTGGGGGTTACGAGCAGTACTTC. Translating gives CASSHFGGYEQYF. The chain joins TRBV11-2 to TRBJ2-7; D is perhaps TRBD1 or TRBD2 (5 bases each). There are 13 residues in the CDR3. The germline CDR1 and CDR2 sequences are SGHAT and FQNNGV. V was trimmed by 5 bases and J by 4 bases, leaving 12 bases between them.